The present TCR beta chain was sequenced within a study of cytomegalovirus exposure and HLA in healthy donors. General study results and limits: Later analysis found that TCR beta chains associated with HLA were more clonally expanded than other, equally common chains.

Primers: 60 Vbeta forward and 13 Jbeta reverse. Profiling relied on immunoSEQ multiplex PCR, and the TCRdb table lists in-frame clones only, not all of them. Found here are around 93,000 clones, less than 80% of them singletons; the top ten hold about 3%. Between the trimmed V and J ends, which lost 2 bases and 6 bases, there was a span of 14 bases. Per germline, CDR1 LNHDA and CDR2 SQIVND (reference sequence). This CDR3 spans 15 amino acids. As for this clone: As yet, its antigen is unknown.

The V and J genes are TRBV19 and TRBJ2-1, with D perhaps TRBD2 (5 bases). The sequenced sample consisted of PBMCs. This receptor was taken from a woman in her 40s in good health and CMV-seronegative. This chain's CDR3 is CASSIRSGFTNEQFF. CDR3 nucleotides: TGTGCCAGTAGTATAAGGTCGGGGTTTACCAATGAGCAGTTCTTC.